One and the same sample provided the 24 T cell receptor beta chains below, sequenced in a study of early T cells in non-severe SARS-CoV-2 infection (dated by TCRdb to the early 2020s). Library generation was performed with 5' RACE. These reads were obtained on a NextSeq 500. TCRdb reanalyzed the raw reads on its own, using fastp at Q25 for trimming and MiXCR for clone calling, and kept in-frame beta chains. Each record represents a unique CDR3 protein, reported with the most common genes and DNA among its rows. This sample is represented by tens of thousands of distinct CDR3 sequences; under 7% of them were singletons. The biggest ten clones account for more than 4.5% of the sample. Sequencing was performed on whole blood. The receptor set was obtained from an adult who was a healthcare worker with PCR-confirmed SARS-CoV-2 infection or an uninfected control (not recorded which).

This clonotype has only a few counts. The CDR3 coding sequence is TGCAGTGCTAGACTCATTCTACTAGCGCGAGAAGGTTACAATGAGCAGTTCTTC. It encodes CSARLILLAREGYNEQFF. The chain carries TRBV20-1 and TRBJ2-1; 7 positions match TRBD2. This CDR3 comprises 18 residues. Germline trimming cut 2 bases from V and 4 bases from J; bases unmatched to any gene: 17. Germline V lookup: CDR1 DFQATT, CDR2 SNEGSKA (reference sequence).

Ten or more counts support this clonotype. The chain employs TRBV20-1 and TRBJ1-1; D unclear. The CDR3 loop spans 11 amino acids. Per the germline V gene, CDR1 is DFQATT and CDR2 is SNEGSKA (reference sequence). V gave up 3 bases and J gave up 1 base, with 3 bases separating them. For the CDR3, the DNA is TGCAGTGCTAGCGCGAACACTGAAGCTTTCTTT. Translated: CSASANTEAFF.

V and J are TRBV6-2 or TRBV6-3 and TRBJ2-3; D remains ambiguous. The CDR3 is made up of 16 amino acids. Trimming shortened V by 4 bases and J by 4 bases, and 18 bases separated the two germline ends. Germline CDR1 MNHEY, CDR2 SVGEGT. CDR3 sequence (DNA): TGTGCCAGCAGTTCCCGCGCTACGCGGAGCCCAGATACGCAGTATTTT. It translates to CASSSRATRSPDTQYF.

The gene calls are TRBV12-3 or TRBV12-4 and TRBJ2-4, with 7 bases that match TRBD2. V shed 3 bases and J 1 base; nucleotides not matched to a gene: 3. The CDR3 loop spans 15 amino acids. The CDR3 loop is CASSFSGRAKNIQYF. The CDR3 region has the DNA TGTGCCAGCAGTTTCTCCGGGAGGGCCAAAAACATTCAGTACTTC.

This clonotype was found many times. J is TRBJ2-7 and V is TRBV6-1; 9 nucleotides line up with TRBD2. The V and J ends lost 5 bases and 7 bases, in that order; junction bases with no gene match: 9. In germline, CDR1 is MNHNS, CDR2 SASEGT. The CDR3 has 14 residues. The CDR3 sequence is CASSSGTSMTEQYF. The CDR3 DNA is TGTGCCAGCAGTTCCGGGACTAGCATGACGGAGCAGTACTTC.

There are a few counts of this clonotype. The rearrangement uses TRBV29-1 and TRBJ2-7; D gene unclear. The CDR3 contains 13 residues. V lost 3 bases and J 2 bases, leaving 11 bases between the germline ends. Germline lookup yields CDR1 SQVTM and CDR2 ANQGSEA. CDR3: CSVDRGGPYEQYF. CDR3 nucleotide sequence: TGCAGCGTTGACCGAGGCGGTCCCTACGAGCAGTACTTC.

This clonotype was detected many times. The rearrangement links TRBV12-3 or TRBV12-4 to TRBJ2-6; weak D call: TRBD2 (5 bases). The CDR3 loop spans 15 amino acids. The V and J ends lost 5 bases and 4 bases respectively, with 12 bases between them. Here the CDR3 DNA reads TGTGCCAGCAGTGGAGGACGGGAAGGGGCCAACGTCCTGACTTTC. Translation gives CASSGGREGANVLTF.

This clonotype occurred a few times. The chain has TRBV3-1 and TRBJ2-6, with D hard to call. CDR1 is LGHDT and CDR2 is YNNKEL in the germline V gene (reference sequence). V was cut by 1 base and J by 0 bases, with 7 bases left in between. The CDR3 runs 16 residues. As DNA, the CDR3 is TGTGCCAGCAGCCAAGTTCGAAGCTCTGGGGCCAACGTCCTGACTTTC. This sequence encodes CASSQVRSSGANVLTF.

This clonotype was seen ten or more times. This chain connects TRBV20-1 to TRBJ2-7; 7 bases line up with TRBD2. CDR1 and CDR2 from the germline V gene are DFQATT and SNEGSKA (reference sequence). Trimming took 0 bases from V and 0 from J; bases not matched to a gene: 2. The CDR3 covers 14 residues. The CDR3 DNA is TGCAGTGCTAGAGATAGGACTAGCTCCTACGAGCAGTACTTC. It encodes CSARDRTSSYEQYF.

This clonotype has at least ten counts. This chain's CDR3 is CASSRRAGMDEQFF. The CDR3 bases are TGCGCCAGCAGCCGCCGGGCGGGAATGGATGAGCAGTTCTTC. This chain links TRBV5-1 with TRBJ2-1; D may be TRBD2 (6 bases). Germline CDR1 is SGHRS and CDR2 is YFSETQ. The CDR3 runs to 14 residues. V was clipped by 4 bases and J by 8 bases, with 16 bases between them.

This clonotype was seen a handful of times. CDR3 region: CASSSDRRYTEAFF. DNA of the CDR3: TGCGCCAGCAGCTCCGACCGTCGATACACTGAAGCTTTCTTT. The chain carries TRBV5-1 and TRBJ1-1; the D is unclear. Per the germline V gene, CDR1 is SGHRS and CDR2 is YFSETQ. V was clipped by 3 bases and J by 3 bases, with 12 bases between them. This CDR3 is built from 14 residues. Supplemented by reference TRBV5-1 and TRBJ1-1, the full variable domain reads KAGVTQTPRYLIKTRGQQVTLSCSPISGHRSVSWYQQTPGQGLQFLFEYFSETQRNKGNFPGRFSGRQFSNSRSEMNVSTLELGDSALYLCASSSDRRYTEAFFGQGTRLTVV.

This clonotype was observed many times. This sequence joins TRBV28 and TRBJ2-7; D call uncertain. Trimming took off 3 bases at V and 3 bases at J, with 18 bases between the two ends. The CDR3 is 16 amino acids. Germline-derived CDR1 and CDR2 are MDHEN and SYDVKM. CDR3 DNA: TGTGCCAGCAGTTTTATATCATTGGGGTCCTTCTACGAGCAGTACTTC. Its translation is CASSFISLGSFYEQYF.

The sample holds many counts of this clonotype. The chain uses TRBV9 and TRBJ2-1, with 8 nucleotides matching TRBD2. The CDR3 contains 13 residues. The V gene end was trimmed by 4 bases and the J gene end by 8 bases; junction bases not matched to a gene: 5. Germline V gene sequence: CDR1 SGDLS, CDR2 YYNGEE. The CDR3: CASSLLAGHEQFF. DNA for the CDR3: TGTGCCAGCAGCCTTTTAGCGGGGCATGAGCAGTTCTTC.

This clonotype occurred many times. V gene TRBV7-9 combines with J gene TRBJ2-5; D not certain. With 0 bases removed from V and 2 bases from J, the gap between germline ends came to 10 bases. Germline CDR1 reads SEHNR; CDR2 reads FQNEAQ (reference sequence). The CDR3 runs 15 residues. CDR3 coding DNA: TGTGCCAGCAGCTTAGCGGTGGCCATACAAGAGACCCAGTACTTC. Translating gives CASSLAVAIQETQYF.

This clonotype has ten or more counts. The V and J genes are TRBV10-3 and TRBJ1-1; a possible D gene is TRBD1 (5 bases). The CDR3 has 15 amino acids. Looked up from germline, CDR1 is ENHRY and CDR2 is SYGVKD. V was trimmed by 3 bases and J by 1 base, leaving 12 bases between them. The CDR3 DNA reads as TGTGCCATCAGTGAATTACTGGGGGGGAACACTGAAGCTTTCTTT. Translated: CAISELLGGNTEAFF.

This clonotype was counted only a few times. The chain employs TRBV6-5 and TRBJ1-1; D possibly corresponds to TRBD1 (5 bases). Germline CDR1 reads MNHEY; CDR2 reads SVGAGI. This CDR3 is built from 17 residues. V dropped 2 bases and J dropped 0 bases, with 16 bases sitting between them. CDR3 nucleotides: TGTGCCAGCAGTTACCGGGGCTGGGGCCTGATGAACACTGAAGCTTTCTTT. The encoded protein is CASSYRGWGLMNTEAFF.

This clonotype was recorded at least ten times. This chain joins TRBV6-1 and TRBJ2-7; the match to TRBD2 covers 13 bases. The CDR3 runs to 15 residues. The ends lost 4 bases at V and 4 bases at J; junction bases unmatched: 4. Germline V gene sequence: CDR1 MNHNS, CDR2 SASEGT. Written as DNA, the CDR3 is TGTGCCAGCAGTGGACAGGGACTAGCGGGGTACGAGCAGTACTTC. Residues: CASSGQGLAGYEQYF.

The V and J genes are TRBV28 and TRBJ2-7; 7 bases map to TRBD1. Losses at the gene ends were 6 bases for V and 0 bases for J; bases not matched to a gene: 5. This CDR3 comprises 14 residues. Germline loops: CDR1 MDHEN, CDR2 SYDVKM. This chain's CDR3 is CASSQHRGSYEQYF. In DNA form, the CDR3 reads TGTGCCAGCAGCCAGCACAGGGGCTCCTACGAGCAGTACTTC.

This clonotype appeared a few times. CDR3 sequence (DNA): TGTGCCAGCAGCTTAATGGGTAGCGGTTACAATGAGCAGTTCTTC. The encoded protein is CASSLMGSGYNEQFF. The chain recombines TRBV7-9 with TRBJ2-1; D possibly corresponds to TRBD2 (6 bases). The germline V gene has CDR1 SEHNR and CDR2 FQNEAQ (reference sequence). V was clipped by 2 bases and J by 4 bases, with 12 bases between them. This CDR3 has 15 residues.

This clonotype has just a few counts. V gene TRBV20-1 combines with J gene TRBJ2-3, with a tentative D call TRBD2 (6 bases). The germline CDR1 and CDR2 sequences are DFQATT and SNEGSKA (reference sequence). V dropped 0 bases and J dropped 5 bases, with 21 bases sitting between them. This CDR3 comprises 17 residues. The CDR3 coding sequence is TGCAGTGCTAGAGATGCGCAATCGGGAGCTCGTGGAGATACGCAGTATTTT. This encodes CSARDAQSGARGDTQYF.

The rearrangement joins TRBV29-1 to TRBJ2-7; the match to TRBD2 covers 9 bases. V shed 5 bases, J shed 6 bases, and the junction held 14 bases outside the gene matches. The germline CDR1 and CDR2 sequences are SQVTM and ANQGSEA. The CDR3 has 15 amino acids. The CDR3 DNA reads TGCAGCGTTTTGTCGGCGGGACTAGCAAGTGGCGAGCAGTACTTC. As protein: CSVLSAGLASGEQYF.

This clonotype has a handful of counts. This chain joins TRBV4-2 and TRBJ2-7; D unresolved. Trimming shortened V by 0 bases and J by 0 bases, and 9 bases separated the two germline ends. Germline CDR1 LGHNA, CDR2 YNFKEQ. The CDR3 spans 15 residues. In nucleotides, the CDR3 is TGTGCCAGCAGCCAAGAGTTCGGGCGCTCCTACGAGCAGTACTTC. Translation gives CASSQEFGRSYEQYF.

This clonotype was seen many times. The chain is built from TRBV20-1 and TRBJ1-2; TRBD1 is a possible D gene (6 bases). Germline loops: CDR1 DFQATT, CDR2 SNEGSKA (reference sequence). The CDR3 runs to 15 residues. Trimming stripped 0 bases from V and 3 bases from J, with 14 bases between. DNA for the CDR3: TGCAGTGCTAGAGATGGGCGGGGGCTTGACTATGGCTACACCTTC. Translated: CSARDGRGLDYGYTF.

This clonotype was found a few times. The rearrangement uses TRBV4-3 and TRBJ1-6, with D hard to call. This CDR3 comprises 14 residues. The germline gives CDR1 LGHNA, CDR2 YSLEER. V lost 0 bases, J lost 7 bases, and 7 bases lay in between. In nucleotides, the CDR3 is TGCGCCAGCAGCCAAGATCGCCTCAATTCACCCCTCCACTTT. Translated, it gives CASSQDRLNSPLHF.